The T cell receptor (beta chain) described here comes from a study of Ad26.COV2.S vaccination and SARS-CoV-2 variants. Study-wide background: Donor was assigned to the Ad26.COV2.S arm of trial COV1001. The study gave Ad26.COV2.S intramuscularly, once or twice 56 days apart.

The CDR3 has 11 amino acids. Germline CDR1 SEHNR, CDR2 FQNEAQ (reference sequence). V was trimmed by 3 bases and J by 4 bases, leaving 3 bases between them. The assay was immunoSEQ multiplex PCR, and TCRdb's table has in-frame clones only and misses some. There are 320,000 or so clones in the sample; 90% occur only once, and 5% to 6.5% lies in the top ten. Treatment: around 19 received Ad26.COV2.S at low or high dose, single or two shots; several received placebo; per-sample allocation not given. Samples came from day 63 after the first vaccine or placebo injection. Boston hosted the donor, who was an adult aged 18-55 years.

The source was peripheral blood, collected in a trial of Ad26.COV2.S vaccine versus placebo. This TCR was sampled from a person between 18 and 59 years old who received the Ad26.COV2.S COVID-19 vaccine or a placebo. The J gene is TRBJ2-5, the V gene TRBV7-9, with D hard to call. The CDR3 region has the DNA TGTGCCAGCAGCTTTGGAGAGACCCAGTACTTC. This sequence encodes CASSFGETQYF.